The 20 T cell receptor beta chains presented below share a single source sample, sequenced in a study of cytomegalovirus exposure and HLA in healthy donors. The PCR had 60 Vbeta and 13 Jbeta primers. Using immunoSEQ multiplex PCR, the repertoire was profiled, and TCRdb retains in-frame clones only, with some absent. The sample table sets out tens of thousands of clones. The sample consisted of PBMCs. The receptor source for this set is a man younger than 35 in good health and CMV-seropositive.

The rearrangement joins TRBV9 to TRBJ1-1; D is ambiguous. This CDR3 comprises 12 residues. CDR1 is SGDLS and CDR2 is YYNGEE in the germline V gene. Trimming left V 4 bases short and J 1 base short, with 5 bases between. This CDR3 is CASSPRNTEAFF. DNA of the CDR3: TGTGCCAGCAGCCCTCGGAACACTGAAGCTTTCTTT.

This chain uses TRBV6-5 with TRBJ1-1; 8 nucleotides line up with TRBD1. The CDR3 extends over 14 amino acids. Germline V lookup: CDR1 MNHEY, CDR2 SVGAGI. The ends lost 7 bases at V and 5 bases at J; junction bases unmatched: 9. CDR3 in amino acids: CASNRQGTKTEAFF. The CDR3 coding sequence is TGTGCCAGCAACCGACAGGGGACGAAAACTGAAGCTTTCTTT.

This sequence joins TRBV5-1 and TRBJ2-7; no clear D gene. This CDR3 has 14 residues. Deletions cut 4 bases from V and 0 bases from J, with 11 bases between. Germline loops: CDR1 SGHRS, CDR2 YFSETQ. CDR3 coding DNA: TGCGCCAGCAGCCCTGACTTGAGCTCCTACGAGCAGTACTTC. Translation gives CASSPDLSSYEQYF.

This chain uses TRBV7-9 with TRBJ1-2; D unclear. Trimming pared 4 bases from V and 5 bases from J, leaving 14 bases between. Germline V gene sequence: CDR1 SEHNR, CDR2 FQNEAQ (reference sequence). The CDR3 is made up of 14 amino acids. The DNA for the CDR3 is TGTGCCAGCAGCTCGGCCGCGGGTAGTTATGGCTACACCTTC. It encodes CASSSAAGSYGYTF.

This chain uses TRBV27 with TRBJ2-7; tentatively, D is TRBD2 (5 bases). The CDR3 extends over 16 amino acids. Germline V gene sequence: CDR1 MNHEY, CDR2 SMNVEV (reference sequence). Trimming cost V 6 bases and J 2 bases, with 20 bases left between them. CDR3 protein: CASSPWYRDSTYEQYF. The CDR3 DNA follows: TGTGCCAGCAGCCCCTGGTACCGGGATTCAACCTACGAGCAGTACTTC.

The chain couples TRBV14 to TRBJ1-5, with 8 positions matching TRBD1. CDR3 length: 14 residues. V trimming: 5 bases; J trimming: 7 bases; junction bases outside the gene matches: 7. CDR1 and CDR2 (germline): SGHDN, FVKESK. The CDR3 loop reads CASSSWTGRQPQHF. The CDR3, as DNA: TGTGCCAGCAGCTCTTGGACAGGGAGACAGCCCCAGCATTTT.

The CDR3 region has the DNA TGCGCCAGCAGCTTGAAGGGGAACTATGGCTACACCTTC. Translation gives CASSLKGNYGYTF. This sequence joins TRBV5-1 and TRBJ1-2; D is possibly TRBD1 (5 bases). CDR3 length: 13 amino acids. V was clipped by 1 base and J by 2 bases, with 6 bases between them. Germline V gene data show CDR1 as SGHRS and CDR2 as YFSETQ.

The chain has TRBV11-2 and TRBJ2-3; D perhaps matches TRBD2 (7 bases). Germline CDR1 reads SGHAT; CDR2 reads FQNNGV. The CDR3 sequence is 16 residues long. Trimming left V 5 bases short and J 4 bases short, with 19 bases between. As DNA, the CDR3 is TGTGCCAGCAGCCCGAGGGGGGGTCGCCCTCCAGATACGCAGTATTTT. Its translation: CASSPRGGRPPDTQYF.

The V gene is TRBV27, the J gene TRBJ2-2; D is ambiguous. The CDR3 is 12 residues long. Trimming removed 0 bases at V and 6 bases at J, with 2 bases between. Germline lookup yields CDR1 MNHEY and CDR2 SMNVEV (reference sequence). In DNA form, the CDR3 reads TGTGCCAGCAGTTTATCCGCCGGGGAGCTGTTTTTT. Translation: CASSLSAGELFF.

The rearrangement joins TRBV19 to TRBJ1-1; D is unresolved. The CDR3 has 15 residues. Germline V gives CDR1 LNHDA, CDR2 SQIVND (reference sequence). Trimming shortened V by 2 bases and J by 3 bases, and 13 bases separated the two germline ends. The CDR3 sequence: CASSIISTGDTEAFF. The CDR3 DNA is TGTGCCAGTAGTATAATATCGACGGGAGACACTGAAGCTTTCTTT. The full variable domain, rest sourced from reference TRBV19 and TRBJ1-1, is DGGITQSPKYLFRKEGQNVTLSCEQNLNHDAMYWYRQDPGQGLRLIYYSQIVNDFQKGDIAEGYSVSREKKESFPLTVTSAQKNPTAFYLCASSIISTGDTEAFFGQGTRLTVV.

The chain carries TRBV19 and TRBJ1-4, with TRBD1 as a possible D gene (5 bases). V was shortened by 6 bases and J by 7 bases, with 6 bases between the two germline ends. There are 11 residues in the CDR3. Looked up from germline, CDR1 is LNHDA and CDR2 is SQIVND (reference sequence). CDR3 loop: CASRRGEKLFF. The CDR3 bases are TGTGCCAGTAGAAGGGGTGAAAAACTGTTTTTT.

CDR3 in amino acids: CASSADRGIDEQYF. In DNA, the CDR3 is TGCGCCAGCAGCGCGGACAGGGGAATTGACGAGCAGTACTTC. This chain links TRBV5-1 with TRBJ2-7, with 9 bases identical to TRBD1. V shed 4 bases and J 5 bases; nucleotides not matched to a gene: 7. The germline V gene encodes CDR1 SGHRS and CDR2 YFSETQ. The CDR3 covers 14 residues.

The chain joins TRBV6-1 to TRBJ2-7; perhaps TRBD1 as D (5 bases). Germline V lookup: CDR1 MNHNS, CDR2 SASEGT. Between the trimmed V and J ends, which lost 6 bases and 3 bases, there was a span of 6 bases. The CDR3 loop spans 11 amino acids. The CDR3 nucleotides read TGTGCCAGCAGGGACAACTACGAGCAGTACTTC. It is translated as CASRDNYEQYF.

This sequence joins TRBV11-2 and TRBJ1-1, with D maybe TRBD1 (6 bases). With 0 bases removed from V and 4 bases from J, the gap between germline ends came to 12 bases. The CDR3 consists of 15 residues. Germline-derived CDR1 and CDR2 are SGHAT and FQNNGV. DNA of the CDR3: TGTGCCAGCAGCTTAGAAGGGGGTTTAGGCACTGAAGCTTTCTTT. The encoded protein is CASSLEGGLGTEAFF.

The chain carries TRBV9 and TRBJ1-2; 9 nucleotides match TRBD1. Germline V gene lookup returns CDR1 SGDLS and CDR2 YYNGEE. After removal of 3 bases from V and 3 bases from J, the junction contained 3 bases not matched to a gene. CDR3 length: 14 amino acids. The CDR3 nucleotides are TGTGCCAGCAGCGGGGACAGGGTAGACTATGGCTACACCTTC. It yields the protein CASSGDRVDYGYTF.

The chain joins TRBV5-1 to TRBJ2-1; TRBD2 matches at 7 bases. Germline trimming cut 1 base from V and 9 bases from J; bases unmatched to any gene: 7. In germline, CDR1 is SGHRS, CDR2 YFSETQ. CDR3 length equals 14 residues. The CDR3 DNA sequence: TGCGCCAGCAGCTTGTATGGAGGGGAGGGTGAGCAGTTCTTC. Protein product: CASSLYGGEGEQFF.

The rearrangement uses TRBV6-5 and TRBJ1-2, with TRBD1 as a possible D gene (6 bases). Per the germline V gene, CDR1 is MNHEY and CDR2 is SVGAGI. The CDR3 is 13 amino acids. Trimming shortened V by 6 bases and J by 4 bases, and 12 bases separated the two germline ends. The CDR3: CASSRGGAYGYTF. DNA of the CDR3: TGTGCCAGCAGCCGAGGGGGTGCCTATGGCTACACCTTC.

CDR3 amino acids: CASQGQDEKLFF. In DNA, the CDR3 is TGTGCCAGCCAGGGACAGGACGAAAAACTGTTTTTT. The V call is TRBV6-5, the J call TRBJ1-4; 8 nucleotides agree with TRBD1. Germline values: CDR1 MNHEY, CDR2 SVGAGI. The CDR3 extends over 12 amino acids. V shed 8 bases, J shed 8 bases, and the junction held 4 bases outside the gene matches.

On this clone itself: The junction and the germline gene differ at one end; a read error may be behind it. The chain combines TRBV18 with TRBJ1-3; D gene unclear. Per the germline V gene, CDR1 is KGHSH and CDR2 is LQKENI. This CDR3 contains 12 residues. CDR3 loop: CASSPQQDTIYF. CDR3 in DNA: TGTGCCAGCTCCCCACAGCAGGACACCATATATTTT.

This chain joins TRBV6-5 and TRBJ2-1, with 8 bases aligning to TRBD2. Per the germline V gene, CDR1 is MNHEY and CDR2 is SVGAGI. V lost 0 bases, J lost 6 bases, and 4 bases stayed unmatched. This CDR3 spans 15 amino acids. The CDR3 coding sequence is TGTGCCAGCAGTTACTCGACGGGAGGGGGCAATGAGCAGTTCTTC. Residues: CASSYSTGGGNEQFF.